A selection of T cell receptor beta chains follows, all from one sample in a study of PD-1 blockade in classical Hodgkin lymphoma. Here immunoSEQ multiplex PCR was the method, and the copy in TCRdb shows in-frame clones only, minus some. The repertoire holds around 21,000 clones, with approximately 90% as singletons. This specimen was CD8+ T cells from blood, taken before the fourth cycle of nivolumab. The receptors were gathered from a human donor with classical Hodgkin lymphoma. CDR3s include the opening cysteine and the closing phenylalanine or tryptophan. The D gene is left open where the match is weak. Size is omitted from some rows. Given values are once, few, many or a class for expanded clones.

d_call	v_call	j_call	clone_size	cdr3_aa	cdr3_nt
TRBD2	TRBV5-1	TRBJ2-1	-	CASSLYPSGSYNEQFF	TGCGCCAGCAGCCTATACCCTAGCGGGTCCTACAATGAGCAGTTCTTC
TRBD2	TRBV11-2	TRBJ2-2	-	CATMGLNTGELFF	TGTGCCACCATGGGACTAAACACCGGGGAGCTGTTTTTT
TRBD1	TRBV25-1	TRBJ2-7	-	CASSGQGASYEQYF	TGTGCCAGCTCGGGACAGGGTGCATCCTACGAGCAGTACTTC
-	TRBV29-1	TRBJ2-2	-	CSVVPNTGELFF	TGCAGCGTTGTGCCGAACACCGGGGAGCTGTTTTTT
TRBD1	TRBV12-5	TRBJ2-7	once	CASGPGTGGSYEQYF	TGTGCTAGTGGTCCCGGGACAGGGGGCTCCTACGAGCAGTACTTC
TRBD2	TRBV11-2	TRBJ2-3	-	CASSLGLTGGADTQYF	TGTGCCAGCAGCTTAGGGTTGACGGGAGGGGCAGATACGCAGTATTTT
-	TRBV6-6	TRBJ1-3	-	CASSYTGPSGNTIYF	TGTGCCAGCAGTTATACTGGCCCCTCTGGAAACACCATATATTTT
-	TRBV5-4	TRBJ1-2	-	CASSLADTNRGGYTF	TGTGCCAGCAGCTTGGCCGATACGAATAGGGGCGGCTACACCTTC
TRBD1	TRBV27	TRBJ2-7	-	CASSPKQGGYEQYF	TGTGCCAGCAGCCCAAAACAGGGGGGTTACGAGCAGTACTTC
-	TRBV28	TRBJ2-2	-	CASSLSRPGELFF	TGTGCCAGCAGTCTCTCGCGACCCGGGGAGCTGTTTTTT
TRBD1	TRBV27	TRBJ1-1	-	CASSLTTGGTEAFF	TGTGCCAGCAGTTTAACAACAGGGGGCACTGAAGCTTTCTTT
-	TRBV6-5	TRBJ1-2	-	CASRSTEGYTF	TGTGCCAGCAGGTCCACCGAGGGCTACACCTTC
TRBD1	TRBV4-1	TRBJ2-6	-	CASSLLGGEITGANVLTF	TGCGCCAGCAGCCTCCTAGGGGGCGAGATAACTGGGGCCAACGTCCTGACTTTC
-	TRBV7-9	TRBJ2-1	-	CASSLDSGYREGNEQFF	TGTGCCAGCAGCTTAGACTCGGGGTACAGGGAAGGCAATGAGCAGTTCTTC
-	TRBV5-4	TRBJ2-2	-	CASSLGPSWPTGELFF	TGTGCCAGCAGCTTGGGACCTAGCTGGCCCACCGGGGAGCTGTTTTTT
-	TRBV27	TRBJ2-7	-	CASSFNYEQYF	TGTGCCAGCAGTTTTAACTACGAGCAGTACTTC
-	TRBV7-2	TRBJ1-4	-	CASSLSMRFENEKLFF	TGTGCCAGCAGCTTGAGCATGCGATTTGAAAATGAAAAACTGTTTTTT
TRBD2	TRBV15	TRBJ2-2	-	CATSRPGLAQAGELFF	TGTGCCACCAGCAGACCGGGACTAGCTCAGGCCGGGGAGCTGTTTTTT
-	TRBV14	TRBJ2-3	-	CASSPLRRGRSDTQYF	TGTGCCAGCAGCCCCCTCCGGAGGGGGCGGTCAGATACGCAGTATTTT
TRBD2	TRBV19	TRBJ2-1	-	CASSMPGGGVDNEQFF	TGTGCCAGTAGTATGCCGGGGGGAGGAGTGGACAATGAGCAGTTCTTC
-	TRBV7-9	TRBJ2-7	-	CASSFVGAIYEQYF	TGTGCCAGCAGCTTTGTAGGGGCTATCTACGAGCAGTACTTC
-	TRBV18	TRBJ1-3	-	CASSPLQGENTIYF	TGTGCCAGCTCACCCCTCCAGGGAGAAAACACCATATATTTT